The present entry profiles one T cell receptor (beta chain) with its context. The antigen remains unidentified. This sequence may be a read error, since a much larger clone differs from it by one base. The roughly 17-32 mg bulk tissue piece was not sorted before simultaneous RNA and DNA extraction. The data were obtained in a study of tumor-infiltrating lymphocytes in primary liver carcinoma. About the study: Patients of both sexes were 30 to 69 years old.

General study points: Tumor top-250-clone fraction significantly exceeded that of blood (p = 0.039). Overlap in tumor-adjacent and tumor-blood pairs fell below that of tumor region pairs.

The authors made TCR beta cDNA from about 500 ng total RNA with a constant-region primer. It was through three nested multiplex PCR rounds of slightly modified ARM-PCR that TCR beta libraries arose. Rounds one and two of PCR, each of roughly 10 cycles, were primed with TRBV1-TRBV30 forward primers and a C-beta reverse primer. TCRdb re-derived calls from the multiplex PCR reads in MiXCR, one entry per CDR3 protein. The sample includes tens of thousands of distinct CDR3 sequences, approximately 77% of them seen just once. Germline V gene sequence: CDR1 SEHNR, CDR2 FQNEAQ (reference sequence). J lost 8 bases, V lost 0 bases, and 6 bases had no gene match. The CDR3 extends over 14 amino acids.

The TCR was taken from a man aged 40-55 years with primary liver carcinoma and hepatitis B virus infection. The sample comprised liver tumor tissue from sampling region 1. Subset defined: tumor region T1, superior pole. The gene calls are TRBV7-9 and TRBJ2-7; 8 nucleotides align to TRBD2. The CDR3 nucleotides are TGTGCCAGCAGCTTAGCGGACCGGGAGGGCAAGCAGTACTTC. It translates to CASSLADREGKQYF.